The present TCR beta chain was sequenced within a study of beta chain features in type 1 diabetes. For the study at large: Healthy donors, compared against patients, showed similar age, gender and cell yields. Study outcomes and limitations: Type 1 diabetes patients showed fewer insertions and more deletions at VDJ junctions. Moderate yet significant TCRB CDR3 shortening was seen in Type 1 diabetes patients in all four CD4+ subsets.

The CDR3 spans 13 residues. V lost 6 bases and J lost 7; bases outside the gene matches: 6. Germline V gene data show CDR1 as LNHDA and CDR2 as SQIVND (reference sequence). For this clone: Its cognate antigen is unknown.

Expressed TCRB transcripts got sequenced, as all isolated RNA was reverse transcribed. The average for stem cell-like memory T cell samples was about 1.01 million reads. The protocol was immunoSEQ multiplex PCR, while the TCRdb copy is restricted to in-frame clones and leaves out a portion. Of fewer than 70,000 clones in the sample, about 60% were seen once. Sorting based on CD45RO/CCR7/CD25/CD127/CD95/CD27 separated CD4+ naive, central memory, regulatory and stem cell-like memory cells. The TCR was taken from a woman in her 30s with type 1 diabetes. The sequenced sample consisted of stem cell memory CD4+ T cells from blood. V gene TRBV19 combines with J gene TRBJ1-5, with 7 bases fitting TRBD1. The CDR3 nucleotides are TGTGCCAGTAGGACAGGGTCTCTGCAGCCCCAGCATTTT. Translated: CASRTGSLQPQHF.